The 5 T cell receptor beta chains listed next were all sequenced from one sample in a study of T cells after posttransplantation cyclophosphamide. Profiling relied on immunoSEQ multiplex PCR, and the TCRdb table lists in-frame clones only, not all of them. In total the sample includes about 12,000 clones, none of them seen once. The sample was PBMCs. These receptors were obtained from a woman between 35 and 50 years old in good health, CMV-negative, and a related stem cell transplant donor.

By frequency in the sample, this clone is medium-sized. In DNA, the CDR3 is TGTGCCAGCAGTGAAGAGGCAGGGGGCTCCTACAATGAGCAGTTCTTC. Protein product: CASSEEAGGSYNEQFF. V usage is TRBV6-1 and J usage is TRBJ2-1, with 7 bases matching TRBD1. V lost 1 base to trimming and J lost 0 bases; unmatched junction nucleotides: 3. The CDR3 length is 16 residues. Germline CDR1 is MNHNS and CDR2 is SASEGT.

This clone was picked up many times. The J gene is TRBJ2-7, the V gene TRBV27; tentative D call: TRBD1 (6 bases). Trimming removed 0 bases at V and 3 bases at J, with 12 bases between. The CDR3 runs 15 residues. The V gene's germline CDR1 is MNHEY and CDR2 SMNVEV (reference sequence). Here the CDR3 DNA reads TGTGCCAGCAGTTTATCTCCCCTAGGGGGCTACGAGCAGTACTTC. Its translation: CASSLSPLGGYEQYF.

Many counts were recorded for this clone. The chain links TRBV7-2 to TRBJ1-1; 7 bases align to TRBD1. Germline V gene data show CDR1 as SGHTA and CDR2 as FQGNSA. Trimming cost V 5 bases and J 10 bases; bases outside gene matches: 13. The CDR3 covers 14 residues. Here the CDR3 DNA reads TGTGCCAGCAGCGCCACGACAGGGATCGATAGAGCTTTCTTT. This sequence encodes CASSATTGIDRAFF.

This clone was seen repeatedly, ten times or more. The CDR3 DNA follows: TGTGCCAGCAGCCCTAGAAGACAGGGGGCAGCCTACGAGCAGTACTTC. Translation gives CASSPRRQGAAYEQYF. The genes are TRBV7-9 and TRBJ2-7, with 10 nucleotides matching TRBD1. The ends lost 5 bases at V and 2 bases at J; junction bases unmatched: 9. CDR3 length: 16 amino acids. Germline V lookup: CDR1 SEHNR, CDR2 FQNEAQ (reference sequence).

Worth noting for this clone: A much larger clone differs from this one at a single base, so this may be a read error. V is TRBV5-1 and J is TRBJ2-7; 7 nucleotides line up with TRBD2. The CDR3 spans 12 residues. With 6 bases clipped from V and 8 bases from J, the junction kept 8 bases outside the gene matches. Germline CDR1 SGHRS, CDR2 YFSETQ. This CDR3 is CASNLADDKQYF. In DNA form, the CDR3 reads TGCGCCAGCAATCTAGCGGACGACAAGCAGTACTTC.